These 6 T cell receptor beta chains came from one sample sequenced in a study of CD8+CD57+ T cells in acquired aplastic anemia. Genomic DNA served as template for TCR beta VDJ and CDR3 profiling. MiXCR, applied by TCRdb to the reads, yields one record per CDR3 protein. There are roughly 150,000 distinct CDR3 sequences in the sample; roughly 40% occur only once, and 0.8% to 1.1% lies in the top ten. The sequenced sample consisted of sorted CD4+, CD8+, or CD8+CD57+ T cells (not recorded which) from PBMCs. These TCRs come from a human donor in good health.

This clonotype has a count of ten or more. The rearrangement uses TRBV11-3 and TRBJ2-1; D uncertain. CDR1 is SGHNT, CDR2 YENEEA, per germline. CDR3 length: 14 amino acids. The V and J ends lost 1 base and 8 bases respectively, with 12 bases between them. CDR3 protein: CASSLGRLADEQFF. The CDR3 nucleotides read TGTGCCAGCAGCTTAGGCCGTCTGGCCGATGAGCAGTTCTTC.

For this clonotype: This may stem from a read error, because a much larger clone lies one nucleotide away. The genes are TRBV27 and TRBJ2-1; D call uncertain. CDR1 is MNHEY and CDR2 is SMNVEV in the germline V gene (reference sequence). The ends were cut back, 6 bases at V and 10 bases at J, with 13 bases in the middle. This CDR3 is 12 amino acids long. CDR3: CASSYHGREQFF. In DNA, the CDR3 is TGTGCCAGCAGCTATCATGGTCGGGAGCAGTTCTTC.

The table lists this clonotype with many counts. The chain employs TRBV20-1 and TRBJ2-3; D uncertain. CDR3 length: 14 residues. Germline CDR1 reads DFQATT; CDR2 reads SNEGSKA (reference sequence). V lost 3 bases and J lost 1, with 11 bases in between. CDR3 coding DNA: TGCAGTGCTAGCTGGAGAATGGGCACAGATACGCAGTATTTT. Translated: CSASWRMGTDTQYF.

V is TRBV25-1 and J is TRBJ2-3; no firm D call. Germline CDR1 and CDR2: MGHDK and SYGVNS. The CDR3 has 14 amino acids. Trimming took off 4 bases at V and 1 base at J, with 9 bases between the two ends. For the CDR3, the DNA is TGTGCCAGCAGTGTCTGGACGGGCACAGATACGCAGTATTTT. Encoded protein: CASSVWTGTDTQYF.

This clonotype was recorded many times. CDR3 sequence: CASSLVQELNTGELFF. For the CDR3, the DNA is TGTGCCAGCAGCTTGGTACAGGAGCTAAACACCGGGGAGCTGTTTTTT. This rearrangement joins TRBV5-6 to TRBJ2-2, with TRBD1 as a possible D gene (5 bases). Trimming stripped 0 bases from V and 2 bases from J, with 11 bases between. CDR1 and CDR2 from the germline V gene are SGHDT and YYEEEE. The CDR3 has 16 amino acids.

This rearrangement joins TRBV29-1 to TRBJ2-5, with TRBD2 as a possible D gene (5 bases). Germline V lookup: CDR1 SQVTM, CDR2 ANQGSEA. Trimming stripped 7 bases from V and 5 bases from J, with 20 bases between. The CDR3 runs 14 residues. In DNA, the CDR3 is TGCAGCGCGGAGGCTGGACTGGAAAGGGAGACCCAGTACTTC. Translating it yields CSAEAGLERETQYF.